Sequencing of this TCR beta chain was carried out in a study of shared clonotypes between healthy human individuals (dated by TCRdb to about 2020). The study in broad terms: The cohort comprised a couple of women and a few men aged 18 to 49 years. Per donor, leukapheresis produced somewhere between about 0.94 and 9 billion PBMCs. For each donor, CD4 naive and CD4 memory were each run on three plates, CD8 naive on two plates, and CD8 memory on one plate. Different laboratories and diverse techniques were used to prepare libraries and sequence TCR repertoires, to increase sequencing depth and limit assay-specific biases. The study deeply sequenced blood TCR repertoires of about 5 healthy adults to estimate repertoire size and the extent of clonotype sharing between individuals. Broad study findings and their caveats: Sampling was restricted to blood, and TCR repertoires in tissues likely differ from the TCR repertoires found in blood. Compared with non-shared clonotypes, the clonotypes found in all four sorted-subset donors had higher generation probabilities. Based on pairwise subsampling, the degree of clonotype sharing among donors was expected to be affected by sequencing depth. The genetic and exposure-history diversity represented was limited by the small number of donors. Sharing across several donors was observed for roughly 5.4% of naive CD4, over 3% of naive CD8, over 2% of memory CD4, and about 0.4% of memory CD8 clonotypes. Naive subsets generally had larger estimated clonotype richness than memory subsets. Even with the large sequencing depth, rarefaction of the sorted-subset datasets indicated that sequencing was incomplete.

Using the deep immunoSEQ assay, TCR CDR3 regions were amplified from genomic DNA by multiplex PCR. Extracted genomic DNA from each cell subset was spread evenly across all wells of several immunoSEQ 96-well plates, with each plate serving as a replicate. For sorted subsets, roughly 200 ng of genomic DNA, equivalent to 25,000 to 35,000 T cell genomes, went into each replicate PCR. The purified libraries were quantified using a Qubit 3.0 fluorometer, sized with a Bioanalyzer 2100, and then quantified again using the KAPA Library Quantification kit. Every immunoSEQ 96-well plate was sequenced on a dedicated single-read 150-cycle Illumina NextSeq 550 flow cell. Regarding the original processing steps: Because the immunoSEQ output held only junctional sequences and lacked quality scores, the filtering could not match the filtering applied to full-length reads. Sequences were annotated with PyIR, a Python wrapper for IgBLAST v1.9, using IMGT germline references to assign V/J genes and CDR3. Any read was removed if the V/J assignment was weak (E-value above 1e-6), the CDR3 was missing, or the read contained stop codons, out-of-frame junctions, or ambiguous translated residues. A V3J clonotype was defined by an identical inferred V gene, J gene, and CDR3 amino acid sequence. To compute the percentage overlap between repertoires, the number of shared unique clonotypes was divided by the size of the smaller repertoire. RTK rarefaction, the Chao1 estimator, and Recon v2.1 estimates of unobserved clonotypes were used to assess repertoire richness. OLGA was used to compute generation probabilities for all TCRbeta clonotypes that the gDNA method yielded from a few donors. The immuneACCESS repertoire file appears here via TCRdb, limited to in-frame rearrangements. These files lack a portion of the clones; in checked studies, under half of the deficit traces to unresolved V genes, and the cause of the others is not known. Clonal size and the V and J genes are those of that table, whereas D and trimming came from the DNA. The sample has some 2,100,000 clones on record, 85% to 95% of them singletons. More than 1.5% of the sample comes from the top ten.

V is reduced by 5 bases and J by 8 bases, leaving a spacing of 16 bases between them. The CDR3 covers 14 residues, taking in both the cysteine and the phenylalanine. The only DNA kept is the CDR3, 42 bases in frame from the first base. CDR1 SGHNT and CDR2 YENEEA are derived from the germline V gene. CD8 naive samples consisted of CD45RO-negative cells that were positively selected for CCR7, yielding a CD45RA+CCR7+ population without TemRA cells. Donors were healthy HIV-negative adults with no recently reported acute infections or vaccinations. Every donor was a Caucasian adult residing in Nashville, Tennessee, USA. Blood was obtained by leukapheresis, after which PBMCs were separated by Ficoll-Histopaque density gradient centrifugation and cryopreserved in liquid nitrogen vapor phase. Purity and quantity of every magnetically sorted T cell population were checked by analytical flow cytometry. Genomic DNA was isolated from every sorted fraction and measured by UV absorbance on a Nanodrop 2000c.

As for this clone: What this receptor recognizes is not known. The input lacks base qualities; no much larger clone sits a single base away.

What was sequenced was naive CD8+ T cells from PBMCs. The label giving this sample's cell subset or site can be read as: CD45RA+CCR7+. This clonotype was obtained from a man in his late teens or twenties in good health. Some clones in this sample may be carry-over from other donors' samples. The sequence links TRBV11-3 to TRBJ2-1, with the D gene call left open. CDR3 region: CASSRFGPRDEQFF. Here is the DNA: TGTGCCAGCAGCCGCTTCGGCCCCCGCGATGAGCAGTTCTTC.